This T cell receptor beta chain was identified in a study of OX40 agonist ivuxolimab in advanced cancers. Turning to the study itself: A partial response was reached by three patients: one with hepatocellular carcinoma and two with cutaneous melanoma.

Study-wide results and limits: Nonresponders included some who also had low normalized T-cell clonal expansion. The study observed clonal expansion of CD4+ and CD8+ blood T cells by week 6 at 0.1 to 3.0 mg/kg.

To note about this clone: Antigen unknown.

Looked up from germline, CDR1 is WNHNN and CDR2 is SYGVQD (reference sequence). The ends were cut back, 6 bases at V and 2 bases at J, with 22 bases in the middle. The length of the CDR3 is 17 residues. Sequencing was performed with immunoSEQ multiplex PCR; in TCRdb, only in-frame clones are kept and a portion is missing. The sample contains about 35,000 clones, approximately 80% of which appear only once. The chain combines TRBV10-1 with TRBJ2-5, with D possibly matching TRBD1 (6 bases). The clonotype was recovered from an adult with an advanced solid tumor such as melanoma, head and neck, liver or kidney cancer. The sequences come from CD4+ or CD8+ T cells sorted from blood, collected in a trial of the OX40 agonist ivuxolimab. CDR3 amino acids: CASRGRPFEGVQETQYF. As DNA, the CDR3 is TGCGCCAGCAGGGGTCGGCCTTTCGAGGGGGTACAAGAGACCCAGTACTTC.